Sequencing of this T cell receptor (beta chain) was carried out in a study of somatic mutations in cytotoxic T cells in rheumatoid arthritis. General study results and limits: CD8+ T-cell clonality showed no significant difference between rheumatoid arthritis patients and age-matched healthy controls. An increase in CD8+ clonality with age was seen in rheumatoid arthritis patients but not in healthy controls.

The CDR3 has 14 residues. Germline V gene lookup returns CDR1 LNHDA and CDR2 SQIVND (reference sequence). V gave up 6 bases and J gave up 4 bases, with 16 bases separating them. As to this clone: Its antigen is as yet unknown.

Sequencing was performed with immunoSEQ multiplex PCR; in TCRdb, only in-frame clones are kept and a portion is missing. In the table there are about 19,000 clones, about 85% of which are singletons. The V call is TRBV19, the J call TRBJ2-7, with a weak D call TRBD2 (5 bases). This receptor was identified in a woman aged 40 to 50 with rheumatoid arthritis. The sample taken for sequencing was CD8+ T cells sorted from blood. CDR3 coding DNA: TGTGCCAGTAGGGGAGCCTCGTTTCCTTACGAGCAGTACTTC. It yields the protein CASRGASFPYEQYF.